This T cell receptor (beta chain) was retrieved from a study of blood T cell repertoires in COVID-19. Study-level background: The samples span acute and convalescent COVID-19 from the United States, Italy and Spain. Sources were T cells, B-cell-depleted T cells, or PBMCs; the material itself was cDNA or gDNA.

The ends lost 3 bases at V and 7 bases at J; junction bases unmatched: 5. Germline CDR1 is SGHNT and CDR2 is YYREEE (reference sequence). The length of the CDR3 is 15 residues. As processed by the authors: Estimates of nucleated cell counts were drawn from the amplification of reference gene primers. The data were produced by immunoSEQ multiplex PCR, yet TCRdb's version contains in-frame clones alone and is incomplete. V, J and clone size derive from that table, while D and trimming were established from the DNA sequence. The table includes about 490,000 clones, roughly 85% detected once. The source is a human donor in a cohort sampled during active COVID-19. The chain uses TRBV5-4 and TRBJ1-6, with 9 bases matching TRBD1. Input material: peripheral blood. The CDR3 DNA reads TGTGCCAGCAGCTATGCCGGGACAGGGAATTCACCCCTCCACTTT. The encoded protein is CASSYAGTGNSPLHF.